One sample yielded the 24 T cell receptor beta chains listed below, sequenced in a study of beta chain features in type 1 diabetes. The study's findings and limits: Among patients with Type 1 diabetes, TCRB CDR3s were moderately but significantly shorter in every one of the four CD4+ subsets.

What these receptors recognize is not known. Expressed TCRB transcripts were sequenced because the entire RNA isolate underwent reverse transcription. The table came from immunoSEQ multiplex PCR; TCRdb's copy has only in-frame clones and leaves some out. Here the sample spans 500,000 to 650,000 clones, 9.5% to 15% being singletons. The sample was naive CD4+ T cells from blood. Receptors originate from a young man with type 1 diabetes.

The chain links TRBV2 to TRBJ2-1; D gene ambiguous. V was pared by 2 bases and J by 8 bases, with 4 bases between. This CDR3 is 11 amino acids long. Germline V lookup: CDR1 SNHLY, CDR2 FYNNEI. The CDR3 DNA reads TGTGCCAGCAGTGAAAAATATGAGCAGTTCTTC. Translating it yields CASSEKYEQFF. Supplemented by reference TRBV2 and TRBJ2-1, the full variable domain reads EPEVTQTPSHQVTQMGQEVILRCVPISNHLYFYWYRQILGQKVEFLVSFYNNEISEKSEIFDDQFSVERPDGSNFTLKIRSTKLEDSAMYFCASSEKYEQFFGPGTRLTVL.

This clone was found a few times. The chain carries TRBV29-1 and TRBJ1-1; D is ambiguous. There are 13 residues in the CDR3. Germline assignment: CDR1 SQVTM and CDR2 ANQGSEA. V was clipped by 8 bases and J by 1 base, with 14 bases between them. The CDR3 DNA is TGCAGCCCATTCTGGGCCGCGAACACTGAAGCTTTCTTT. This gives the protein CSPFWAANTEAFF.

The table lists this clone with a few counts. V usage is TRBV7-2 and J usage is TRBJ2-5; D might be TRBD2 (7 bases). V was shortened by 0 bases and J by 5 bases, with 13 bases between the two germline ends. The CDR3 is 15 residues long. Germline loops: CDR1 SGHTA, CDR2 FQGNSA. The CDR3 DNA reads TGTGCCAGCAGCTTAGCGTCCGGGGGGCCGGAGACCCAGTACTTC. Residues: CASSLASGGPETQYF.

This chain links TRBV11-2 with TRBJ1-4; a weak D match, TRBD1 (5 bases). V was shortened by 2 bases and J by 5 bases, with 12 bases between the two germline ends. CDR1 is SGHAT and CDR2 is FQNNGV in the germline V gene. The CDR3 is 15 residues long. The CDR3 is CASSLNWAGNEKLFF. The CDR3 DNA reads TGTGCCAGCAGCTTAAATTGGGCAGGGAATGAAAAACTGTTTTTT.

This clone was seen a handful of times. V gene TRBV4-3 combines with J gene TRBJ2-2; 7 bases agree with TRBD1. From germline, CDR1 is LGHNA and CDR2 YSLEER. With V trimmed by 2 bases and J by 1 base, 1 base remained unmatched. This CDR3 region has 15 residues. As DNA, the CDR3 is TGCGCCAGCAGCCAAAGACAGGGGAACACCGGGGAGCTGTTTTTT. Translated: CASSQRQGNTGELFF.

The rearrangement uses TRBV27 and TRBJ1-4; 7 bases map to TRBD1. Looked up from germline, CDR1 is MNHEY and CDR2 is SMNVEV (reference sequence). V was pared by 5 bases and J by 3 bases, with 6 bases of the junction left unmatched. The CDR3 has 15 residues. CDR3 protein: CASSLKGAANEKLFF. DNA for the CDR3: TGTGCCAGCAGTCTGAAGGGGGCGGCTAATGAAAAACTGTTTTTT.

The V call is TRBV4-2, the J call TRBJ2-3, with 8 bases that match TRBD2. The germline gives CDR1 LGHNA, CDR2 YNFKEQ. J gave up 5 bases and V 1 base, and 11 bases lay outside the gene matches. This CDR3 has 17 residues. CDR3 nucleotides: TGTGCCAGCAGCCAAGTATTGGGACTAGTAGGAATAGATACGCAGTATTTT. It codes for CASSQVLGLVGIDTQYF.

This chain joins TRBV10-3 and TRBJ2-1; D is perhaps TRBD2 (7 bases). Germline V CDR1 and CDR2: ENHRY, SYGVKD. The CDR3 has 14 residues. The V gene lost 7 bases and the J gene lost 2 bases, with 12 bases spanning the gap. The CDR3 nucleotides read TGTGCCATCACCGCGGGGGCCGCCTACAATGAGCAGTTCTTC. Translation gives CAITAGAAYNEQFF.

This chain links TRBV7-2 with TRBJ2-1; a weak D match, TRBD2 (5 bases). Germline loops: CDR1 SGHTA, CDR2 FQGNSA. Trimming removed 3 bases from V and 4 bases from J, with 7 bases in between. This CDR3 is built from 13 residues. The CDR3 region is CASSFGGYNEQFF. Written as DNA, the CDR3 is TGTGCCAGCAGCTTTGGAGGTTACAATGAGCAGTTCTTC.

This clone was counted a few times. V is TRBV29-1 and J is TRBJ1-1; 10 bases align to TRBD1. Trimming cost V 6 bases and J 6 bases; bases outside gene matches: 4. Germline lookup yields CDR1 SQVTM and CDR2 ANQGSEA. The CDR3 consists of 12 residues. CDR3 region: CSVGGQGSEAFF. The CDR3 DNA is TGCAGCGTCGGGGGACAGGGGTCTGAAGCTTTCTTT.

This clone was seen a few times. The rearrangement links TRBV4-3 to TRBJ2-1, with 12 bases lining up with TRBD2. Germline V gene data show CDR1 as LGHNA and CDR2 as YSLEER. Unmatched junction bases numbered 8, after V lost 3 bases and J lost 5 bases. The CDR3 covers 17 residues. CDR3 protein: CASSQALLAGGHNEQFF. In DNA form, the CDR3 reads TGCGCCAGCAGCCAGGCATTACTAGCGGGGGGCCACAATGAGCAGTTCTTC.

The chain carries TRBV28 and TRBJ1-4; D ambiguous. In germline, CDR1 is MDHEN, CDR2 SYDVKM. This CDR3 is built from 13 residues. Trimming removed 8 bases at V and 6 bases at J, with 13 bases between. CDR3 in DNA: TGTGCCAGCGGCGGCAAGTCTGATGAAAAACTGTTTTTT. This translates into CASGGKSDEKLFF.

This chain connects TRBV5-1 to TRBJ2-1; a weak D match, TRBD1 (5 bases). This CDR3 contains 15 residues. Trimming shortened V by 0 bases and J by 4 bases, and 11 bases separated the two germline ends. Germline V gene data show CDR1 as SGHRS and CDR2 as YFSETQ. The DNA for the CDR3 is TGCGCCAGCAGCTTGGCGGCAGGGCCTTACAATGAGCAGTTCTTC. It encodes CASSLAAGPYNEQFF. Variable domain in full (rest from reference TRBV5-1 and TRBJ2-1): KAGVTQTPRYLIKTRGQQVTLSCSPISGHRSVSWYQQTPGQGLQFLFEYFSETQRNKGNFPGRFSGRQFSNSRSEMNVSTLELGDSALYLCASSLAAGPYNEQFFGPGTRLTVL.

The J gene is TRBJ1-3, the V gene TRBV5-1, with D tentatively TRBD1 (5 bases). The CDR3 has 17 residues. Germline V CDR1 and CDR2: SGHRS, YFSETQ. V was trimmed by 2 bases and J by 2 bases, leaving 17 bases between them. This chain's CDR3 is CASSFGPGMVPGNTIYF. The CDR3 DNA follows: TGCGCCAGCAGCTTCGGTCCAGGGATGGTGCCTGGAAACACCATATATTTT.

This clone turned up a few times. The chain has TRBV29-1 and TRBJ2-3, with TRBD2 identical over 9 bases. Trimming cost V 5 bases and J 4 bases; bases outside gene matches: 1. Germline V gene lookup returns CDR1 SQVTM and CDR2 ANQGSEA. This CDR3 region has 12 residues. DNA for the CDR3: TGCAGCGTTTCTAGCGGGGCAGATACGCAGTATTTT. Translating gives CSVSSGADTQYF.

This clone was recorded a few times. The rearrangement links TRBV5-1 to TRBJ1-2, with D possibly being TRBD1 (6 bases). The germline V and J ends were trimmed by 4 bases and 0 bases, with 13 bases remaining between them. Germline values: CDR1 SGHRS, CDR2 YFSETQ. CDR3 size: 15 residues. In DNA, the CDR3 is TGCGCCAGCAGCCTGGGACACCTAGCTAACTATGGCTACACCTTC. Protein sequence: CASSLGHLANYGYTF.

This clone has at least ten counts. The chain carries TRBV14 and TRBJ2-2; D ambiguous. CDR1 and CDR2 (germline): SGHDN, FVKESK. The CDR3 is 16 amino acids. Deletions cut 4 bases from V and 2 bases from J, with 14 bases between. The CDR3 region is CASSRYPEQNTGELFF. CDR3 nucleotide sequence: TGTGCCAGCAGCCGCTATCCGGAACAAAACACCGGGGAGCTGTTTTTT.

The V gene is TRBV7-9, the J gene TRBJ2-6, with 9 bases that match TRBD2. V trimming: 8 bases; J trimming: 1 base; junction bases outside the gene matches: 9. This CDR3 spans 17 amino acids. Per the germline V gene, CDR1 is SEHNR and CDR2 is FQNEAQ (reference sequence). CDR3 in amino acids: CASPAGGAESGANVLTF. CDR3 nucleotides: TGTGCCAGCCCAGCGGGGGGCGCCGAATCTGGGGCCAACGTCCTGACTTTC.

This chain uses TRBV5-1 with TRBJ2-5; maybe TRBD2 (6 bases). From germline, CDR1 is SGHRS and CDR2 YFSETQ. Between the trimmed V and J ends, which lost 3 bases and 2 bases, there was a span of 11 bases. The CDR3 runs to 14 residues. CDR3 protein: CASSWGLGQETQYF. The CDR3 DNA follows: TGCGCCAGCAGCTGGGGACTCGGACAAGAGACCCAGTACTTC.

This clone was seen only a few times. The chain uses TRBV25-1 and TRBJ2-4; D unresolved. In germline, CDR1 is MGHDK, CDR2 SYGVNS. The CDR3 runs 11 residues. The V and J ends lost 8 bases and 7 bases respectively, with 9 bases between them. The CDR3 here is CASGYGNIQYF. The CDR3 DNA reads as TGTGCCAGCGGGTACGGGAACATTCAGTACTTC. Using reference TRBV25-1 and TRBJ2-4 for the parts outside the CDR3, the full variable domain is EADIYQTPRYLVIGTGKKITLECSQTMGHDKMYWYQQDPGMELHLIHYSYGVNSTEKGDLSSESTVSRIRTEHFPLTLESARPSHTSQYLCASGYGNIQYFGAGTRLSVL.

J is TRBJ1-4 and V is TRBV21-1; the table's D call TRBD1 went unverified against the DNA. TRBV21-1 is labeled a pseudogene. This CDR3 spans 14 amino acids. CDR3 in amino acids: CASSTRDRGEKLFF. Written as DNA, the CDR3 is TGTGCCAGCAGCACACGGGACAGGGGTGAAAAACTGTTTTTT.

This clone was recorded a few times. The V call is TRBV10-3, the J call TRBJ1-5, with 7 bases lining up with TRBD1. Germline CDR1 and CDR2: ENHRY and SYGVKD. Unmatched junction bases numbered 0, after V lost 3 bases and J lost 4 bases. The CDR3 loop spans 13 amino acids. The CDR3 is CAISEQGNQPQHF. CDR3 DNA: TGTGCCATCAGTGAACAGGGGAATCAGCCCCAGCATTTT.

The chain joins TRBV5-5 to TRBJ2-5, with 8 bases aligning to TRBD2. In germline, CDR1 is SGHKS, CDR2 YYEKEE (reference sequence). This CDR3 is 17 amino acids long. Trimming removed 0 bases from V and 5 bases from J; junction bases left unmatched: 12. This CDR3 is CASSLEYERGTRETQYF. The CDR3 region has the DNA TGTGCCAGCAGCTTGGAGTATGAGCGGGGGACCAGGGAGACCCAGTACTTC. The variable domain in full, with the rest retrieved from reference TRBV5-5 and TRBJ2-5, is DAGVTQSPTHLIKTRGQQVTLRCSPISGHKSVSWYQQVLGQGPQFIFQYYEKEERGRGNFPDRFSARQFPNYSSELNVNALLLGDSALYLCASSLEYERGTRETQYFGPGTRLLVL.

The CDR3, as DNA: TGTGCCAGCAGCTTAGGTAGCGGGGCGTTCTACGAGCAGTACTTC. Encoded protein: CASSLGSGAFYEQYF. The chain is built from TRBV7-2 and TRBJ2-7, with TRBD2 identical over 8 bases. Germline V lookup: CDR1 SGHTA, CDR2 FQGNSA. The CDR3 has 15 residues. V gave up 1 base and J gave up 3 bases; unmatched junction bases: 5.